This T cell receptor beta chain was captured in a study of cytomegalovirus exposure and HLA in healthy donors. Use of 60 Vbeta and 13 Jbeta primers characterized the PCR. Per the original methods: Among the unique TCR beta chains that a later analysis counted, around 82 million in all, 10 million to 11 million were shared. Generated by immunoSEQ multiplex PCR, the TCRdb table keeps only in-frame clones and is missing some. D and trimming were read from the DNA, whereas the V and J calls and clone size are those reported in that table. Counted here are about 200,000 clones, 77% occurring once; the ten biggest clones make up 2.1%. With V trimmed by 6 bases and J by 7 bases, 11 bases remained unmatched. Germline loops: CDR1 MNHEY, CDR2 SVGAGI. This CDR3 contains 14 residues.

The chain couples TRBV6-5 to TRBJ2-5; TRBD1 aligns across 7 bases. Sequencing input: PBMCs. This clonotype was sampled from a woman aged 30 to 39 in good health and CMV-seropositive. The CDR3 protein is CASSPGQAFGTQYF. CDR3 sequence (DNA): TGTGCCAGCAGCCCCGGACAGGCTTTCGGGACCCAGTACTTC.